The 15 T cell receptor beta chains given below trace back to one sample, sequenced in a study of shared clonotypes between healthy human individuals. The assay was immunoSEQ multiplex PCR, and TCRdb's table has in-frame clones only and misses some. The table includes 2 million to 2.5 million clones, approximately 94% detected once. Sequences were obtained from naive CD4+ T cells sorted from blood. Subset described: CD45RA+ positively selected. The source of these receptors is a young man in good health.

Comments on this clone: At the DNA level, this CDR3 is encoded by other sequences in the same sample as well. The V call is TRBV18, the J call TRBJ2-1; the match to TRBD2 covers 13 bases. V trimming: 4 bases; J trimming: 2 bases; junction bases outside the gene matches: 2. Germline CDR1 is KGHSH and CDR2 is LQKENI. The CDR3 loop spans 16 amino acids. CDR3 nucleotide sequence: TGTGCCAGCTCACTAGGGACTAGCGGGGCCTACAATGAGCAGTTCTTC. This sequence encodes CASSLGTSGAYNEQFF.

This chain joins TRBV7-2 and TRBJ1-2; no firm D call. The V end lost 5 bases, the J end lost 2 bases, and 12 bases lay between the germline ends. The germline V gene encodes CDR1 SGHTA and CDR2 FQGNSA. The CDR3 length is 14 residues. CDR3 sequence reads: CASSRPQSNYGYTF. CDR3 bases: TGTGCCAGCAGCAGGCCGCAATCCAACTATGGCTACACCTTC.

The chain employs TRBV6-5 and TRBJ1-6; D is unresolved. There are 14 residues in the CDR3. V was shortened by 6 bases and J by 6 bases, with 12 bases between the two germline ends. CDR1 is MNHEY and CDR2 is SVGAGI in the germline V gene. The CDR3 coding sequence is TGTGCCAGCAGCGGCCTTGCCTCTAATTCACCCCTCCACTTT. Protein sequence: CASSGLASNSPLHF.

V is TRBV21-1 and J is TRBJ2-7. TRBV21-1 is recorded as a pseudogene. This CDR3 contains 14 residues. CDR3 bases: TGTGCCAGCAGCCCTCATGGGATGACCTACGAGCAGTACTTC. Translating gives CASSPHGMTYEQYF.

The gene calls are TRBV2 and TRBJ2-2, with TRBD1 identical over 7 bases. The CDR3 length is 14 residues. From germline, CDR1 is SNHLY and CDR2 FYNNEI. V gave up 5 bases and J gave up 6 bases; unmatched junction bases: 6. As DNA, the CDR3 is TGTGCCAGCAGTAAAACAGGGGTTTCCGGGGAGCTGTTTTTT. Translating it yields CASSKTGVSGELFF.

This clone was seen just once. This CDR3 is CASSIGTRTNEKLFF. CDR3 nucleotide sequence: TGTGCCAGTAGTATCGGGACTCGAACTAATGAAAAACTGTTTTTT. The chain combines TRBV19 with TRBJ1-4; possibly TRBD1 for D (5 bases). CDR1 LNHDA and CDR2 SQIVND come from the germline V gene (reference sequence). With 3 bases removed from V and 1 base from J, the gap between germline ends came to 9 bases. This CDR3 has 15 amino acids.

This chain connects TRBV28 to TRBJ1-6; the match to TRBD1 covers 8 bases. Germline CDR1 reads MDHEN; CDR2 reads SYDVKM. The CDR3 has 17 amino acids. The V gene end was trimmed by 4 bases and the J gene end by 14 bases; junction bases not matched to a gene: 19. The chain's CDR3 is CASSSRGTGFKRVTLHF. In nucleotides, the CDR3 is TGTGCCAGCAGTTCCCGAGGGACAGGCTTCAAAAGGGTCACCCTCCACTTT.

This chain uses TRBV5-1 with TRBJ2-1; 7 bases agree with TRBD2. V shed 4 bases, J shed 4 bases, and the junction held 5 bases outside the gene matches. The CDR3 length is 14 residues. CDR1 SGHRS and CDR2 YFSETQ come from the germline V gene. CDR3 protein: CASSHGLEYNEQFF. CDR3 in DNA: TGCGCCAGCAGCCATGGACTAGAGTACAATGAGCAGTTCTTC. Drawing the rest from reference TRBV5-1 and TRBJ2-1, the complete variable domain is KAGVTQTPRYLIKTRGQQVTLSCSPISGHRSVSWYQQTPGQGLQFLFEYFSETQRNKGNFPGRFSGRQFSNSRSEMNVSTLELGDSALYLCASSHGLEYNEQFFGPGTRLTVL.

The CDR3 DNA is TGTGCCAGCAGGGGACAGGGACGCGATGAGCAGTTCTTC. Translation gives CASRGQGRDEQFF. The chain carries TRBV27 and TRBJ2-1; 9 nucleotides agree with TRBD1. The CDR3 runs to 13 residues. Trimming took 6 bases from V and 8 from J; bases not matched to a gene: 5. The V gene's germline CDR1 is MNHEY and CDR2 SMNVEV (reference sequence).

About this clone: Other DNA sequences of this sample code for an identical CDR3. The V gene is TRBV6-5, the J gene TRBJ1-4; D call uncertain. V was pared by 6 bases and J by 0 bases, with 8 bases between. In germline, CDR1 is MNHEY, CDR2 SVGAGI. CDR3 length: 14 amino acids. The CDR3 here is CASSRHSTNEKLFF. For the CDR3, the DNA is TGTGCCAGCAGCAGACATTCAACTAATGAAAAACTGTTTTTT.

V and J are TRBV18 and TRBJ2-1; 10 bases fit TRBD2. The CDR3 runs 20 residues. Losses at the gene ends were 1 base for V and 0 bases for J; bases not matched to a gene: 12. CDR1 and CDR2 (germline): KGHSH, LQKENI. The chain's CDR3 is CASSPRSSGSPDSSYNEQFF. In DNA, the CDR3 is TGTGCCAGCTCACCACGTTCTAGCGGGAGCCCCGACTCCTCCTACAATGAGCAGTTCTTC.

This clone occurred a few times. This chain connects TRBV11-2 to TRBJ1-1; D not certain. Between the trimmed V and J ends, which lost 3 bases and 8 bases, there was a span of 13 bases. Per germline, CDR1 SGHAT and CDR2 FQNNGV. CDR3 length: 13 residues. The CDR3 nucleotides are TGTGCCAGCAGCTTTCTGAGTACGAGCGAAGCTTTCTTT. Its protein is CASSFLSTSEAFF.

This clone was found once. The chain recombines TRBV5-4 with TRBJ2-7; 7 bases align to TRBD2. This CDR3 comprises 15 residues. V lost 4 bases, J lost 1 base, and 8 bases stayed unmatched. CDR1 SGHNT and CDR2 YYREEE come from the germline V gene (reference sequence). CDR3 sequence (DNA): TGTGCCAGCAGCCCTGGGGGGGTTGGGTCCTACGAGCAGTACTTC. Its protein is CASSPGGVGSYEQYF.

This chain links TRBV2 with TRBJ2-3; possible D gene TRBD1, 5 bases. Germline V gene sequence: CDR1 SNHLY, CDR2 FYNNEI. Trimming removed 4 bases from V and 5 bases from J, with 13 bases in between. The CDR3 is 14 residues long. The CDR3 DNA reads TGTGCCAGCAGTGGACTGGTCCAGGGAGATACGCAGTATTTT. Its translation: CASSGLVQGDTQYF.

This clone was detected only a few times. V gene TRBV9 combines with J gene TRBJ1-2, with a weak D call TRBD1 (5 bases). The V end lost 2 bases, the J end lost 4 bases, and 12 bases lay between the germline ends. The CDR3 totals 14 residues. Per germline, CDR1 SGDLS and CDR2 YYNGEE. CDR3 nucleotide sequence: TGTGCCAGCAGCGTGGGACGGGTTGTCTATGGCTACACCTTC. Residues: CASSVGRVVYGYTF. The full variable domain, with the rest looked up from reference TRBV9 and TRBJ1-2, is DSGVTQTPKHLITATGQRVTLRCSPRSGDLSVYWYQQSLDQGLQFLIQYYNGEERAKGNILERFSAQQFPDLHSELNLSSLELGDSALYFCASSVGRVVYGYTFGSGTRLTVV.